Below, one T cell receptor (beta chain) is given with its context. Random hexamers were used to reverse transcribe the RNA input (about 0.5 to 1 ug). TCRdb passed the immunoSEQ multiplex PCR reads through MiXCR, listing each CDR3 protein once. The sample holds roughly 130,000 distinct CDR3 sequences; roughly 95% are singletons and the top ten take around 0.12%. Germline CDR1 reads MDHEN; CDR2 reads SYDVKM. The CDR3 has 17 residues. V gave up 6 bases and J gave up 2 bases, with 17 bases separating them. This specimen belongs to a study of CD8 T cells in Susac syndrome. Healthy donors were controls matched for age and sex. Through negative isolation, CD4+ and CD8+ T cells were obtained, while TEMRA cells were enriched using FACS.

The sample comprised CD4+ T cells from PBMCs. V usage is TRBV28 and J usage is TRBJ1-6, with unresolved D. This sequence originates from a human donor in good health. DNA for the CDR3: TGTGCCAGCAGAGCTCAAGGGCTCTTACCCTATAATTCACCCCTCCACTTT. It yields the protein CASRAQGLLPYNSPLHF.